This entry features one T cell receptor beta chain sequence. This sample stems from a study of OX40 agonist ivuxolimab in advanced cancers. Background on the study: Ivuxolimab was delivered to patients intravenously every 2 weeks at doses spanning 0.01 to 10 mg/kg. Among those enrolled, mean age was around 60 years (range 23 to 79) and 75% to 85% were male.

Only in-frame clones appear in the TCRdb table, and some are missing; sequencing was by immunoSEQ multiplex PCR. The data contain 65,000 to 75,000 clones, approximately 89% of them seen just once; the ten biggest clones take up about 0.95%. Germline trimming cut 5 bases from V and 1 base from J; bases unmatched to any gene: 13. CDR1 LNHDA and CDR2 SQIVND come from the germline V gene (reference sequence). The CDR3 extends over 17 amino acids. This specimen was CD4+ or CD8+ T cells sorted from blood, taken in a trial of the OX40 agonist ivuxolimab. The chain couples TRBV19 to TRBJ1-1; the match to TRBD1 covers 7 bases. The receptor was derived from an adult with an advanced solid tumor such as melanoma, head and neck, liver or kidney cancer. CDR3 nucleotides: TGTGCCAGTAGTCGACAGGGTGGACTCATCAGGAACACTGAAGCTTTCTTT. Translating gives CASSRQGGLIRNTEAFF.